This entry describes one T cell receptor beta chain. It lacks a known antigen. No much larger clone exists at a distance of one base, and base qualities are not known. The library was obtained by the immunoSEQ multiplex PCR assay. The source is immuneACCESS, and TCRdb retained only in-frame sequences with V and J called. Part of the clones is not carried over; for the studies checked, unresolved V genes explain less than half of this, and the remainder is unexplained. This sample is represented by around 120,000 clones; about 93% of them were singletons. The ten largest clones capture about 1.5% of the sample. This entry comes from a study of control samples from healthy donors and cancer patients (dated by TCRdb to 2020 to 2022). At the junction V is shortened by 4 bases and J by 4 bases; bases outside the gene matches: 8. Looking up the germline V gene (reference sequence) yields CDR1 SGHNT and CDR2 YYREEE. The CDR3 sequence holds 15 residues, the cysteine and phenylalanine included. The DNA shown is the 45-base CDR3, in frame from base 1.

The receptor chain draws on TRBV5-4 and TRBJ2-7; TRBD2 matches 10 bases in the middle. This receptor was obtained from a man aged 50-60 years with head and neck cancer. The sample was PBMCs. In nucleotides, the sequence is TGTGCCAGCAGCAACCCACTAGCGGGATCATACGAGCAGTACTTC. Its translation reads: CASSNPLAGSYEQYF.